This T cell receptor (beta chain) is from a study of cytomegalovirus exposure and HLA in healthy donors. Findings and limits, study-wide: The tendency of first-cohort TCR clusters to co-occur in the 120 or so validation repertoires was the finding of a later analysis.

Sequenced by immunoSEQ multiplex PCR; TCRdb stores in-frame clones only, minus some. The sample lists some 85,000 clones, roughly 96% occurring once. Concerning this clone itself: What it recognizes is unknown.

The junction had 13 bases not matched to a gene; V was cut back by 5 bases and J by 6 bases. The CDR3 runs 15 residues. Germline V lookup: CDR1 SEHNR, CDR2 FQNEAQ (reference sequence). This TCR came from a woman younger than 30 in good health and CMV-seronegative. Source material: PBMCs. The chain recombines TRBV7-9 with TRBJ2-7; 7 bases agree with TRBD1. Written as DNA, the CDR3 is TGTGCCAGCAGCGCAGAACAGGGGACCCCTCCCGAGCAGTACTTC. Translation: CASSAEQGTPPEQYF.